Shown below are 2 T cell receptor beta chains from a single sample sequenced in a study of blood T cells in healthy people across ages. For the second PCR, which ran for about 7 to 11 cycles, a sample-barcoded 5' primer and a J-beta primer mix were used. Using its own MiXCR run on the 5' RACE reads, TCRdb lists one record per CDR3 protein. The sample holds about 1.5 million distinct CDR3 sequences, approximately 43% seen once. Input material: blood. These receptors were obtained from a woman between 18 and 29 years old in good health.

The chain recombines TRBV4-1 with TRBJ2-7; 7 positions agree with TRBD1. The CDR3 loop spans 15 amino acids. CDR1 and CDR2 (germline): MGHRA, YSYEKL. Trimming at V came to 0 bases and at J to 2 bases, leaving 4 bases not matched to a gene. The chain's CDR3 is CASSQEGTAAYEQYF. The DNA for the CDR3 is TGCGCCAGCAGCCAAGAGGGGACAGCAGCCTACGAGCAGTACTTC.

There are a few counts of this clonotype. The chain recombines TRBV20-1 with TRBJ2-5, with TRBD2 matching 8 bases. Matching the DNA end better, TRBJ2-7 makes the J call doubtful. The CDR3 runs 13 residues. Germline loops: CDR1 DFQATT, CDR2 SNEGSKA (reference sequence). This chain's CDR3 is CSAGSGSGDEQYF. DNA for the CDR3: TGCAGTGCTGGGAGCGGGAGTGGCGACGAGCAGTACTTC.